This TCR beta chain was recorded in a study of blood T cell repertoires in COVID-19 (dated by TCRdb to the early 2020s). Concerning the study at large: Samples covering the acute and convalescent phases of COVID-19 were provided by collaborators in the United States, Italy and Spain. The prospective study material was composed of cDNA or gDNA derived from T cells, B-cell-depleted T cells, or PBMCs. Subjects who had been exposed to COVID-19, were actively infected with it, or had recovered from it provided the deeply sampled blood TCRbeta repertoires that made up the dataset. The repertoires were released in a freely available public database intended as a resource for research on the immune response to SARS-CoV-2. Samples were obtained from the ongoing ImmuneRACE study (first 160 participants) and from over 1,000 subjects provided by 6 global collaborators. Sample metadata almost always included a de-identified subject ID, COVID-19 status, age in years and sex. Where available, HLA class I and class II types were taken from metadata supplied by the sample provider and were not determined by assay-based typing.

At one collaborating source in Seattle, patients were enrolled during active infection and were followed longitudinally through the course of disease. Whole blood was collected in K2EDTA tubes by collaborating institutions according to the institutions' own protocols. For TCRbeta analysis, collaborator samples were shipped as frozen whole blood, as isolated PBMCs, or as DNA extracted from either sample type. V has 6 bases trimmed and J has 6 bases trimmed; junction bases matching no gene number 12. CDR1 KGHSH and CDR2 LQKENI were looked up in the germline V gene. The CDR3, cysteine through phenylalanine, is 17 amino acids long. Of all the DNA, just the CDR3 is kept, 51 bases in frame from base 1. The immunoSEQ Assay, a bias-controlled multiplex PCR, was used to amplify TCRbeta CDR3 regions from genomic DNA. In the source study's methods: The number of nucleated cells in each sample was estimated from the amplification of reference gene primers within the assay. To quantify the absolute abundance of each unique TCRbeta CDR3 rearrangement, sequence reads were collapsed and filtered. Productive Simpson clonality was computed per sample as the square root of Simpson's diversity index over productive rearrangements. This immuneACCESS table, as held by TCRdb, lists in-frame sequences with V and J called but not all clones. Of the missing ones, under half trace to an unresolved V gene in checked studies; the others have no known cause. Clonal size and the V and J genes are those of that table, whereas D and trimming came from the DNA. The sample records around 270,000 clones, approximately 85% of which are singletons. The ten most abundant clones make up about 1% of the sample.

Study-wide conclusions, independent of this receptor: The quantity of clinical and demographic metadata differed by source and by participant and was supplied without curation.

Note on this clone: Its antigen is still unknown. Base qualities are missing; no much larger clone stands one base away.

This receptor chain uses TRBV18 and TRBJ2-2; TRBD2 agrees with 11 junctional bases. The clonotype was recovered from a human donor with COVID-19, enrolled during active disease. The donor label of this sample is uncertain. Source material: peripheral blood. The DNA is TGTGCCAGCTCTCGTCAGACTAGCGGGATCGGGGCCGGGGAGCTGTTTTTT. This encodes CASSRQTSGIGAGELFF.